This entry is about one TCR beta chain. What it binds is unknown. Amplification yielded TCR beta CDR3 regions, with RNA transcripts as the source. When the TCR CDR3 underwent first-round RT-PCR, the HTBI primer set was used. MiXCR was run by TCRdb on the multiplex PCR reads, yielding one entry per CDR3 protein. This table has about 560,000 distinct CDR3 sequences, about 45% appearing once. It was uncontrolled infection, other autoimmune disease, pregnancy or lactation that excluded patients. The source of the sample is a study of T cells in Graves' hyperthyroidism and ophthalmopathy. Findings and limits, study-wide: Blood shared most expanded thyroid clonotypes above 0.001. Stable hyperthyroidism and ophthalmopathy were separated using 13 V-J signatures. A median approximately 6.5 months before onset, the model predicted ophthalmopathy.

Trimming stripped 4 bases from V and 8 bases from J, with 16 bases between. The CDR3 is made up of 15 amino acids. Per germline, CDR1 KGHDR and CDR2 SFDVKD. The chain has TRBV24-1 and TRBJ1-4; D is possibly TRBD1 (5 bases). Specimen: peripheral blood or thyroid tissue (not recorded which). The TCR comes from a woman between 18 and 29 years old with Graves' hyperthyroidism. DNA for the CDR3: TGTGCCACCAGTGACCACGGACAAGGAGGGGAAAAACTGTTTTTT. This encodes CATSDHGQGGEKLFF.